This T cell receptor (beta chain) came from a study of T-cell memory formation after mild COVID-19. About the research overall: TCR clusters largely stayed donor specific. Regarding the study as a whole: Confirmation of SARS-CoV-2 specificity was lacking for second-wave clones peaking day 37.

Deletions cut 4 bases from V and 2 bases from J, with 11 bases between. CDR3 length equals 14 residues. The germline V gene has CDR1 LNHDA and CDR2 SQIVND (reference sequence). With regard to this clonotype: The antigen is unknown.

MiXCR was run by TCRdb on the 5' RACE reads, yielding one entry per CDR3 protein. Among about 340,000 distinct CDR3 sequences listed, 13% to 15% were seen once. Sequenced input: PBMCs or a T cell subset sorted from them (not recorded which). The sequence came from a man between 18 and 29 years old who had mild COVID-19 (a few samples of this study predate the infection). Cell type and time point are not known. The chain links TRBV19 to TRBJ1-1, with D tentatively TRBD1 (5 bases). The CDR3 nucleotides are TGTGCCAGTAGTAGGGGCAGGGATAACACTGAAGCTTTCTTT. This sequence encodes CASSRGRDNTEAFF. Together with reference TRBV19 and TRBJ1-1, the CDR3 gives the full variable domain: DGGITQSPKYLFRKEGQNVTLSCEQNLNHDAMYWYRQDPGQGLRLIYYSQIVNDFQKGDIAEGYSVSREKKESFPLTVTSAQKNPTAFYLCASSRGRDNTEAFFGQGTRLTVV.